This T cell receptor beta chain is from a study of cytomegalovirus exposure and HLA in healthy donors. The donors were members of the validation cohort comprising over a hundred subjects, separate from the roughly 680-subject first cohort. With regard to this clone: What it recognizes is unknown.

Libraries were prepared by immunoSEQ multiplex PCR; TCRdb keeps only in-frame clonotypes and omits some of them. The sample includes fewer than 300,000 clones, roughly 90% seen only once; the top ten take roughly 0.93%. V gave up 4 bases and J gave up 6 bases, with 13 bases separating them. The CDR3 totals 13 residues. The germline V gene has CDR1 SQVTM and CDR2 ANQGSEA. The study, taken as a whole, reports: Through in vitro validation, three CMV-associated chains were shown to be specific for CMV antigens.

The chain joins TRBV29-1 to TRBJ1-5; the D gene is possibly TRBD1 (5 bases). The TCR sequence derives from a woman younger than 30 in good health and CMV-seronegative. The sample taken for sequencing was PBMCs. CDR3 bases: TGCAGCGTTGCAGGGCGGGGTGGTCAGCCCCAGCATTTT. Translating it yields CSVAGRGGQPQHF.